The 6 T cell receptor beta chains below were found in one sample sequenced in a study of cytomegalovirus exposure and HLA in healthy donors. Use of 60 Vbeta and 13 Jbeta primers characterized the PCR. Produced via immunoSEQ multiplex PCR; TCRdb's table is partial and in-frame only. The table has roughly 100,000 clones, 55% to 70% seen once. The specimen was PBMCs. Receptors originate from a woman aged 50 to 60 in good health and CMV-seropositive.

This clone was detected once. V and J are TRBV6-5 and TRBJ1-1; 10 bases are a match to TRBD1. CDR3 length: 15 residues. CDR1 and CDR2 from the germline V gene are MNHEY and SVGAGI. V was clipped by 6 bases and J by 0 bases; unmatched bases: 4. CDR3 in amino acids: CASRLGTGVNTEAFF. Written as DNA, the CDR3 is TGTGCCAGCAGACTTGGGACAGGGGTGAACACTGAAGCTTTCTTT.

V is TRBV5-1 and J is TRBJ1-2; the D is unclear. Germline V gene sequence: CDR1 SGHRS, CDR2 YFSETQ. Trimming left V 0 bases short and J 3 bases short, with 6 bases between. The CDR3 loop spans 13 amino acids. CDR3 sequence: CASSLDGDYGYTF. CDR3 DNA: TGCGCCAGCAGCTTGGACGGGGACTATGGCTACACCTTC.

The rearrangement links TRBV5-8 to TRBJ2-7; weak D call: TRBD2 (6 bases). The V gene lost 4 bases and the J gene lost 2 bases, with 13 bases spanning the gap. The length of the CDR3 is 14 residues. Looked up from germline, CDR1 is SGHTS and CDR2 is YDEGEE. CDR3 loop: CASSRRDRPYEQYF. CDR3 nucleotide sequence: TGTGCCAGCAGCCGGCGGGACCGACCCTACGAGCAGTACTTC.

This CDR3 is CASSTSNAVDTGELFF. The DNA of the CDR3 is TGTGCCAGCAGCACCAGTAATGCTGTGGACACCGGGGAGCTGTTTTTT. J is TRBJ2-2 and V is TRBV7-3, with D unresolved. This CDR3 has 16 residues. Looked up from germline, CDR1 is SGHTA and CDR2 is FQGTGA. The V end lost 5 bases, the J end lost 3 bases, and 16 bases lay between the germline ends.

The chain couples TRBV19 to TRBJ1-5; possibly TRBD1 for D (5 bases). The germline CDR1 and CDR2 sequences are LNHDA and SQIVND (reference sequence). The CDR3 consists of 15 residues. Trimming left V 4 bases short and J 6 bases short, with 16 bases between. DNA for the CDR3: TGTGCCAGTAGTACCAACAGGAACCCCCGTCAGCCCCAGCATTTT. Translated: CASSTNRNPRQPQHF.

This clone came up once. The chain is built from TRBV9 and TRBJ2-5, with a possible D match to TRBD2 (6 bases). There are 16 residues in the CDR3. Germline V lookup: CDR1 SGDLS, CDR2 YYNGEE. V shed 0 bases and J shed 5 bases, with 17 bases lying between them. The CDR3 nucleotides read TGTGCCAGCAGCGTAGCTGACAGCAGACTAGGGGAGACCCAGTACTTC. This encodes CASSVADSRLGETQYF.